Each of the 5 T cell receptor beta chains below was sequenced from the same sample in a study of blood T cell repertoires in COVID-19. The protocol was immunoSEQ multiplex PCR, while the TCRdb copy is restricted to in-frame clones and leaves out a portion. This sample has roughly 330,000 clones; around 82% occur once, and the top ten carry about 1.2%. Sequencing input: peripheral blood. The receptor set was obtained from a woman between 50 and 59 years old with acute or convalescent COVID-19.

The chain uses TRBV29-1 and TRBJ1-2; 7 bases align to TRBD1. With 5 bases clipped from V and 5 bases from J, the junction kept 8 bases outside the gene matches. The CDR3 spans 13 residues. The germline CDR1 and CDR2 sequences are SQVTM and ANQGSEA. The chain's CDR3 is CSVYGDREYGYTF. CDR3 bases: TGCAGCGTTTATGGCGACAGGGAATATGGCTACACCTTC.

The chain couples TRBV19 to TRBJ1-5; D might be TRBD1 (6 bases). CDR3 length: 13 amino acids. Per the germline V gene, CDR1 is LNHDA and CDR2 is SQIVND (reference sequence). With 9 bases removed from V and 7 bases from J, the gap between germline ends came to 16 bases. CDR3 DNA: TGTGCCAGCGGGCAGGGGTCAAGGCAGCCCCAGCATTTT. This gives the protein CASGQGSRQPQHF.

V usage is TRBV11-1 and J usage is TRBJ2-7, with 11 bases fitting TRBD1. With 4 bases clipped from V and 5 bases from J, the junction kept 1 base outside the gene matches. Per the germline V gene, CDR1 is SGHAT and CDR2 is FQDESV (reference sequence). The CDR3 length is 13 residues. The CDR3 coding sequence is TGTGCCAGCAGCTGGGACAGGGGGAACGAGCAGTACTTC. Amino acids: CASSWDRGNEQYF.

Note on this clone: Other DNA sequences in this sample translate to the same CDR3. The rearrangement uses TRBV18 and TRBJ1-5, with 10 bases identical to TRBD1. This CDR3 comprises 14 residues. Germline V gives CDR1 KGHSH, CDR2 LQKENI. The J segment lost 5 bases and the V segment lost 3 bases, leaving 1 base of the junction unmatched. DNA for the CDR3: TGTGCCAGCTCACCGGGGACAGGGGATCAGCCCCAGCATTTT. Its translation is CASSPGTGDQPQHF.

J is TRBJ2-1 and V is TRBV12-5; the D gene is possibly TRBD1 (6 bases). Deletions cut 7 bases from V and 5 bases from J, with 15 bases between. Germline V lookup: CDR1 LGHNT, CDR2 FRNRAP. The CDR3 loop spans 14 amino acids. DNA for the CDR3: TGTGCTAGTGTTCGAACAGGGCTAGACAATGAGCAGTTCTTC. This encodes CASVRTGLDNEQFF.